This TCR beta chain emerged from a study of shared clonotypes between healthy human individuals. Study in general: A couple of female and a few male donors aged 18 to 49 were enrolled. Per donor, three plates held CD4 naive cells, three held CD4 memory, two held CD8 naive and one held CD8 memory.

J gave up 1 base and V 6 bases, and 7 bases lay outside the gene matches. This CDR3 has 15 residues. Germline V CDR1 and CDR2: LNHDA, SQIVND (reference sequence). Only in-frame clones appear in the TCRdb table, and some are missing; sequencing was by immunoSEQ multiplex PCR. This sample has roughly 2.2 million clones, with around 90% found just once. The receptor comes from a man aged 18 to 35 in good health. Some clones in this sample may be carry-over from other donors' samples. The specimen sequenced was naive CD4+ T cells from PBMCs. Indicated subset: CD45RA+ positively selected. V gene TRBV19 combines with J gene TRBJ1-1, with 8 bases fitting TRBD1. The CDR3 DNA is TGTGCCAGTAGCTCCGGGACAGGCCGGAACACTGAAGCTTTCTTT. This translates into CASSSGTGRNTEAFF.